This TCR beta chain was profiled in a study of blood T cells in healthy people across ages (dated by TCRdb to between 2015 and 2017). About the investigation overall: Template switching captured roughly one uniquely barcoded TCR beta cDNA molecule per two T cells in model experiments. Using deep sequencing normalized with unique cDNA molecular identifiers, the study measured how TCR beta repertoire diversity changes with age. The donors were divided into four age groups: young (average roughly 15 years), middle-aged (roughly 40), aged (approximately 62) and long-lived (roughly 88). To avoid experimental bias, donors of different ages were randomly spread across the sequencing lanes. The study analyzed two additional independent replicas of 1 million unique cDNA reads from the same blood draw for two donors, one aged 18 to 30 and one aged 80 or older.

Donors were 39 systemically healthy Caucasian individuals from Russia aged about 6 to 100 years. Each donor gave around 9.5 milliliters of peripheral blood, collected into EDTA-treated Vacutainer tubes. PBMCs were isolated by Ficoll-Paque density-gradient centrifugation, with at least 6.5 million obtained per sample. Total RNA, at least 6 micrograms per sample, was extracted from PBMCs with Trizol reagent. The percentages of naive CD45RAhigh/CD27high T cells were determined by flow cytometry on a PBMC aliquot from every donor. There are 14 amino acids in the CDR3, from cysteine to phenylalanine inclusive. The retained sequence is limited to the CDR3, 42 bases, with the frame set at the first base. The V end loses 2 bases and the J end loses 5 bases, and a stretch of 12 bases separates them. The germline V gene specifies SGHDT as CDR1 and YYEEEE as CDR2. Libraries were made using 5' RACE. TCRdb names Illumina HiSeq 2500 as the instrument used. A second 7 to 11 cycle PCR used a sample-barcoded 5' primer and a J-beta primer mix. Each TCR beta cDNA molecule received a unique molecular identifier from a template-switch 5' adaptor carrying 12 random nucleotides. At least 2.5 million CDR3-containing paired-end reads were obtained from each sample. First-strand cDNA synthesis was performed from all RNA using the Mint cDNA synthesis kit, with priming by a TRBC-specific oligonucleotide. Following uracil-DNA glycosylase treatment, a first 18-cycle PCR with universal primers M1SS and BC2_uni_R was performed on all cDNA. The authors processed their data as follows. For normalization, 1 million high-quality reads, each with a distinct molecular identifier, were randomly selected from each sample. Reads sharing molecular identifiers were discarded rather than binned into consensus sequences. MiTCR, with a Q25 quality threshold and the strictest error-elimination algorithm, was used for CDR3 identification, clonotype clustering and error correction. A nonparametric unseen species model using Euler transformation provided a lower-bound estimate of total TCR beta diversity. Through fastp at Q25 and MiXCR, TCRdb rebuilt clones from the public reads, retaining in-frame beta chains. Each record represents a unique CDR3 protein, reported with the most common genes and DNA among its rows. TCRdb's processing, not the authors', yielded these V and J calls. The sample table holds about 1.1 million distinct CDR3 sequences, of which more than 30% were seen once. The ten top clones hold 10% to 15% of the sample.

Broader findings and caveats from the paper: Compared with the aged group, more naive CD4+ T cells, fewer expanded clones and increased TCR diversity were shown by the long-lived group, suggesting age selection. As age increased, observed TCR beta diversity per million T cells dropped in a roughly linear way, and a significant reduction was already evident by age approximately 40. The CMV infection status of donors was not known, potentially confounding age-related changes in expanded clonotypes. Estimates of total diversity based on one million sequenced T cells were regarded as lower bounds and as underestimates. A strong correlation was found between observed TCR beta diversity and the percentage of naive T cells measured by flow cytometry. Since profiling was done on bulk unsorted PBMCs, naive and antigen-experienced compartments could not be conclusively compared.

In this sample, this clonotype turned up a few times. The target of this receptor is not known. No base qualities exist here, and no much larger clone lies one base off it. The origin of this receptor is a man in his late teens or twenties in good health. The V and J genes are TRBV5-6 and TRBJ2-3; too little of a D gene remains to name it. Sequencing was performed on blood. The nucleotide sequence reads TGTGCCAGCAGCTTAGGTGGATGGGGAGATACGCAGTATTTT. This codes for CASSLGGWGDTQYF.